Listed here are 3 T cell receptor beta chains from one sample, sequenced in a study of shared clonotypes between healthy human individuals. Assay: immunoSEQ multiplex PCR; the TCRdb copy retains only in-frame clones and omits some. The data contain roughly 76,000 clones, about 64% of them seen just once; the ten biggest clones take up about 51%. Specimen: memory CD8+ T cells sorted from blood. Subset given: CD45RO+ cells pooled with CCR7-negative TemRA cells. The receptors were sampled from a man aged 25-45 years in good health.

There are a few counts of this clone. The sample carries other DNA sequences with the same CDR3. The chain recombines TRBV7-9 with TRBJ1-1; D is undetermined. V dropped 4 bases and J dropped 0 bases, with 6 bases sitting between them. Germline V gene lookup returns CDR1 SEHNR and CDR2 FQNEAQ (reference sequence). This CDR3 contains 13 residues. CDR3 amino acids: CASSSDVNTEAFF. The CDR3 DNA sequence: TGTGCCAGCAGCTCTGACGTGAACACTGAAGCTTTCTTT. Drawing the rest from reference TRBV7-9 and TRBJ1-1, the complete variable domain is DTGVSQNPRHKITKRGQNVTFRCDPISEHNRLYWYRQTLGQGPEFLTYFQNEAQLEKSRLLSDRFSAERPKGSFSTLEIQRTEQGDSAMYLCASSSDVNTEAFFGQGTRLTVV.

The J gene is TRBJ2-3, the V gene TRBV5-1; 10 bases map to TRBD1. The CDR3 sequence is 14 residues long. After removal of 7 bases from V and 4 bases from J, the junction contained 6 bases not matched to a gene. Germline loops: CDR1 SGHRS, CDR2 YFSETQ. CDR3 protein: CASLDRGVADTQYF. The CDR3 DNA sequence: TGCGCCAGCCTGGACAGGGGGGTGGCAGATACGCAGTATTTT.

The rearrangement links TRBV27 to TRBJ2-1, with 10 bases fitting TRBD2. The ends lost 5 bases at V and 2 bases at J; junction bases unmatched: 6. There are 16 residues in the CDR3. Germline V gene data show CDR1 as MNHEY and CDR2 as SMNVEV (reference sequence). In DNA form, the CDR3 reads TGTGCCAGCAGTCCGGGACTAGCGATTACCTACAATGAGCAGTTCTTC. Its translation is CASSPGLAITYNEQFF.